These 22 T cell receptor beta chains came from one sample sequenced in a study of cytomegalovirus exposure and HLA in healthy donors. With 60 Vbeta and 13 Jbeta primers, the PCR was carried out. Assay used: immunoSEQ multiplex PCR; TCRdb lists only in-frame clones, some missing. The data show some 60,000 clones, 75% to 85% seen once. Sequenced: PBMCs. The receptors shown here come from a male donor in good health and CMV-seronegative.

This rearrangement joins TRBV29-1 to TRBJ2-7; possible D gene TRBD1, 6 bases. This CDR3 contains 13 residues. V gave up 4 bases and J gave up 7 bases, with 17 bases separating them. Germline values: CDR1 SQVTM, CDR2 ANQGSEA. As DNA, the CDR3 is TGCAGCGTTGCCTGGACAGCCGGGTATGAGCAGTACTTC. Protein sequence: CSVAWTAGYEQYF.

The chain has TRBV6-5 and TRBJ2-1; weak D call: TRBD2 (7 bases). There are 14 residues in the CDR3. The germline V gene encodes CDR1 MNHEY and CDR2 SVGAGI. V lost 7 bases and J lost 1, with 11 bases in between. CDR3 in DNA: TGTGCCAGCACCGAGGGGGGGTCCTACAATGAGCAGTTCTTC. Protein product: CASTEGGSYNEQFF.

V usage is TRBV11-2 and J usage is TRBJ2-5; 15 nucleotides align to TRBD2. Germline V gives CDR1 SGHAT, CDR2 FQNNGV. Germline trimming cut 5 bases from V and 0 bases from J; bases unmatched to any gene: 7. There are 18 residues in the CDR3. CDR3 in DNA: TGTGCCAGCAGCCCCGGGACTAGCGGGGGGCCGTACCAAGAGACCCAGTACTTC. This translates into CASSPGTSGGPYQETQYF.

This chain joins TRBV6-5 and TRBJ2-7; tentatively, D is TRBD2 (6 bases). Trimming took off 5 bases at V and 5 bases at J, with 16 bases between the two ends. The CDR3 consists of 14 residues. In germline, CDR1 is MNHEY, CDR2 SVGAGI. The CDR3 sequence is CASSNGGFGNEQYF. The CDR3 DNA reads TGTGCCAGCAGTAATGGAGGGTTCGGTAACGAGCAGTACTTC.

This clone was recorded once. The chain has TRBV19 and TRBJ2-6; 7 nucleotides line up with TRBD1. With V trimmed by 6 bases and J by 0 bases, 14 bases remained unmatched. The CDR3 totals 19 residues. Germline V lookup: CDR1 LNHDA, CDR2 SQIVND (reference sequence). The CDR3 loop is CASSLPRNRGPSGANVLTF. The CDR3 DNA reads TGTGCCAGTAGCCTACCTAGGAACAGGGGTCCCTCTGGGGCCAACGTCCTGACTTTC. Using reference TRBV19 and TRBJ2-6 for the parts outside the CDR3, the full variable domain is DGGITQSPKYLFRKEGQNVTLSCEQNLNHDAMYWYRQDPGQGLRLIYYSQIVNDFQKGDIAEGYSVSREKKESFPLTVTSAQKNPTAFYLCASSLPRNRGPSGANVLTFGAGSRLTVL.

The chain employs TRBV6-5 and TRBJ1-3; perhaps TRBD1 as D (6 bases). CDR3 length: 14 residues. V dropped 6 bases and J dropped 0 bases, with 9 bases sitting between them. The germline V gene encodes CDR1 MNHEY and CDR2 SVGAGI. The CDR3: CASSRQVSGNTIYF. CDR3 sequence (DNA): TGTGCCAGCAGCAGACAGGTCTCTGGAAACACCATATATTTT.

The chain joins TRBV7-6 to TRBJ2-7; 7 bases line up with TRBD1. Losses at the gene ends were 5 bases for V and 2 bases for J; bases not matched to a gene: 6. CDR1 is SGHVS, CDR2 FNYEAQ, per germline. The CDR3 runs to 14 residues. CDR3 nucleotides: TGTGCCAGCAGCCCAAGACAGGGTGCCTACGAGCAGTACTTC. Translation gives CASSPRQGAYEQYF.

This chain links TRBV19 with TRBJ1-2; 7 bases are a match to TRBD1. Germline CDR1 and CDR2: LNHDA and SQIVND (reference sequence). Trimming removed 5 bases from V and 2 bases from J; junction bases left unmatched: 5. This CDR3 contains 14 residues. The CDR3 protein is CASSPDRLNYGYTF. CDR3 nucleotide sequence: TGTGCCAGTAGTCCGGACAGGCTGAACTATGGCTACACCTTC.

This chain links TRBV6-6 with TRBJ1-1; D possibly corresponds to TRBD1 (6 bases). The CDR3 has 13 residues. Trimming removed 10 bases from V and 4 bases from J, with 16 bases in between. CDR1 MNHNY and CDR2 SVGAGI come from the germline V gene (reference sequence). Written as DNA, the CDR3 is TGTGCCACAGGGGAAGGGGCTTTCACTGAAGCTTTCTTT. Translated, it gives CATGEGAFTEAFF.

V usage is TRBV19 and J usage is TRBJ2-5, with D possibly TRBD1 on 6 matching bases. Germline V gene sequence: CDR1 LNHDA, CDR2 SQIVND (reference sequence). The V end was cut by 4 bases, the J end by 1 base, with 10 bases between. The length of the CDR3 is 14 residues. The CDR3 DNA follows: TGTGCCAGTAGTACCCAGGGGATCCAAGAGACCCAGTACTTC. Residues: CASSTQGIQETQYF.

The V call is TRBV5-1, the J call TRBJ1-1; D perhaps matches TRBD1 (6 bases). CDR1 is SGHRS, CDR2 YFSETQ, per germline. The CDR3 spans 14 residues. The ends were cut back, 0 bases at V and 8 bases at J, with 14 bases in the middle. DNA of the CDR3: TGCGCCAGCAGCTTGGAGAGGGGGGGCCCCGAAGCTTTCTTT. Translated, it gives CASSLERGGPEAFF.

The chain uses TRBV19 and TRBJ1-2; 7 bases fit TRBD1. The germline V gene has CDR1 LNHDA and CDR2 SQIVND (reference sequence). The CDR3 contains 13 residues. V shed 6 bases and J 5 bases; nucleotides not matched to a gene: 6. The CDR3 here is CASRQGTLYGYTF. DNA of the CDR3: TGTGCCAGTAGACAGGGGACTCTTTATGGCTACACCTTC.

The sample holds one count of this clone. The chain carries TRBV25-1 and TRBJ1-2; D gene uncertain. The CDR3 is 13 amino acids. V dropped 4 bases and J dropped 8 bases, with 14 bases sitting between them. CDR1 and CDR2 from the germline V gene are MGHDK and SYGVNS. The CDR3 DNA is TGTGCCAGCAGTGCCACCCCAGTAAGAGGCTACACCTTC. It specifies CASSATPVRGYTF.

The chain recombines TRBV30 with TRBJ1-5; D possibly corresponds to TRBD1 (5 bases). The CDR3 is 17 amino acids. Per germline, CDR1 GTSNPN and CDR2 SVGIG (reference sequence). V shed 3 bases and J shed 7 bases, with 25 bases lying between them. CDR3 loop: CAWSLGARGLSGQPQHF. CDR3 in DNA: TGTGCCTGGAGCCTAGGAGCTCGGGGACTCTCGGGCCAGCCCCAGCATTTT.

This sequence joins TRBV27 and TRBJ2-3; 10 nucleotides line up with TRBD1. The CDR3 is 14 amino acids. V trimming: 7 bases; J trimming: 4 bases; junction bases outside the gene matches: 5. CDR1 and CDR2 (germline): MNHEY, SMNVEV (reference sequence). Written as DNA, the CDR3 is TGTGCCAGCACTATGACAGGGGGCGCAGATACGCAGTATTTT. Its translation is CASTMTGGADTQYF.

V and J are TRBV19 and TRBJ2-7; possible D gene TRBD2, 6 bases. Trimming took off 5 bases at V and 4 bases at J, with 18 bases between the two ends. CDR3 length equals 15 residues. Germline values: CDR1 LNHDA, CDR2 SQIVND (reference sequence). CDR3 protein: CASSPKGGDAYEQYF. In nucleotides, the CDR3 is TGTGCCAGTAGTCCTAAAGGCGGGGACGCTTACGAGCAGTACTTC.

The genes are TRBV10-3 and TRBJ2-7; D is possibly TRBD2 (5 bases). The CDR3 contains 14 residues. Trimming took 2 bases from V and 3 from J, leaving 11 bases between them. CDR1 is ENHRY, CDR2 SYGVKD, per germline. This CDR3 reads CAISEPYGDYEQYF. The CDR3 DNA reads TGTGCCATCAGTGAGCCTTACGGGGACTACGAGCAGTACTTC.

This clone was counted a few times. The CDR3 loop is CASSIREETQYF. In DNA, the CDR3 is TGTGCCAGCTCAATACGGGAAGAGACCCAGTACTTC. The chain uses TRBV18 and TRBJ2-5; D unresolved. Trimming removed 5 bases at V and 3 bases at J, with 7 bases between. Germline V gene sequence: CDR1 KGHSH, CDR2 LQKENI. The CDR3 has 12 amino acids.

The CDR3 protein is CSVGGDREGGYTF. The CDR3 coding sequence is TGCAGCGTTGGGGGAGACAGGGAAGGAGGCTACACCTTC. This sequence joins TRBV29-1 and TRBJ1-2; 7 bases are a match to TRBD1. CDR3 length equals 13 residues. The germline gives CDR1 SQVTM, CDR2 ANQGSEA. J lost 8 bases, V lost 4 bases, and 10 bases had no gene match.

The J gene is TRBJ2-7, the V gene TRBV7-3; TRBD1 matches at 7 bases. V lost 1 base to trimming and J lost 2 bases; unmatched junction nucleotides: 5. This CDR3 region has 15 residues. The V gene's germline CDR1 is SGHTA and CDR2 FQGTGA. CDR3 coding DNA: TGTGCCAGCAGCTTAAATTCGGGACAGACCTACGAGCAGTACTTC. Its translation is CASSLNSGQTYEQYF.

The chain recombines TRBV29-1 with TRBJ2-7, with a possible D match to TRBD1 (5 bases). Germline V gene data show CDR1 as SQVTM and CDR2 as ANQGSEA. V was cut by 3 bases and J by 2 bases, with 11 bases left in between. The CDR3 spans 13 residues. The CDR3 coding sequence is TGCAGCGTTGAGGAAAAGGGGACCTACGAGCAGTACTTC. Translating gives CSVEEKGTYEQYF.

The CDR3 DNA follows: TGTGCCAGCAGCTCTAGGGGAAGCGGGGGGGATACGCAGTATTTT. This sequence encodes CASSSRGSGGDTQYF. This chain links TRBV9 with TRBJ2-3, with 9 bases that match TRBD2. The J segment lost 6 bases and the V segment lost 4 bases, leaving 9 bases of the junction unmatched. CDR3 length equals 15 residues. Germline CDR1 reads SGDLS; CDR2 reads YYNGEE.